Presented here are 21 T cell receptor beta chains from one specimen sequenced in a study of T cell responses to AZD1222 COVID-19 vaccine. Sequencing was performed with immunoSEQ multiplex PCR; in TCRdb, only in-frame clones are kept and a portion is missing. The repertoire holds some 120,000 clones, around 94% seen once, with roughly 6.6% in the top ten. Specimen: peripheral blood, collected on day 0 of AZD1222 vaccination. Receptors originate from an adult in good health.

CDR3 in DNA: TGTGCCAGCTCACCACTCGACTCCCAGGCCACAGATACGCAGTATTTT. It codes for CASSPLDSQATDTQYF. The J gene is TRBJ2-3, the V gene TRBV18, with D unresolved. The CDR3 totals 16 residues. The V end was cut by 1 base, the J end by 2 bases, with 13 bases between. Germline CDR1 and CDR2: KGHSH and LQKENI.

This chain joins TRBV7-8 and TRBJ1-1, with TRBD1 identical over 8 bases. This CDR3 has 13 residues. Germline assignment: CDR1 SGHVS and CDR2 FQNEAQ. The V segment lost 5 bases and the J segment 11 bases; nucleotides outside the gene matches: 10. The CDR3 is CASSTFTGGHAFF. The CDR3 coding sequence is TGTGCCAGCAGCACTTTTACAGGGGGGCACGCTTTCTTT.

In its sample, this clone was seen once. This chain joins TRBV5-6 and TRBJ1-2, with D unclear. CDR3 size: 19 residues. Trimming removed 2 bases from V and 2 bases from J, with 25 bases in between. Germline V gives CDR1 SGHDT, CDR2 YYEEEE. CDR3 amino acids: CASSFARHPYGQRNYGYTF. The CDR3 bases are TGTGCCAGCAGCTTTGCGAGGCACCCTTACGGCCAGAGGAACTATGGCTACACCTTC.

This chain uses TRBV7-9 with TRBJ2-5; D is unresolved. CDR1 and CDR2 from the germline V gene are SEHNR and FQNEAQ (reference sequence). With 8 bases removed from V and 0 bases from J, the gap between germline ends came to 10 bases. There are 13 residues in the CDR3. CDR3 bases: TGTGCCAGCGAACCAAACTACCAAGAGACCCAGTACTTC. Translated, it gives CASEPNYQETQYF.

The V call is TRBV28, the J call TRBJ2-2; the D is unclear. Germline V gene data show CDR1 as MDHEN and CDR2 as SYDVKM. The CDR3 is 12 residues long. With 4 bases removed from V and 4 bases from J, the gap between germline ends came to 4 bases. The CDR3 coding sequence is TGTGCCAGCAGTTGGTCCACCGGGGAGCTGTTTTTT. It specifies CASSWSTGELFF.

V and J are TRBV5-8 and TRBJ1-1, with TRBD1 as a possible D gene (6 bases). Germline loops: CDR1 SGHTS, CDR2 YDEGEE. V lost 3 bases and J lost 5, with 23 bases in between. The CDR3 sequence is 17 residues long. The CDR3 region has the DNA TGTGCCAGCAGCTCGATTCGGGCGGGGGCCGGGTGGACTGAAGCTTTCTTT. This gives the protein CASSSIRAGAGWTEAFF. Looking up the rest from reference TRBV5-8 and TRBJ1-1 gives the full variable domain: EAGVTQSPTHLIKTRGQQATLRCSPISGHTSVYWYQQALGLGLQFLLWYDEGEERNRGNFPPRFSGRQFPNYSSELNVNALELEDSALYLCASSSIRAGAGWTEAFFGQGTRLTVV.

The genes are TRBV11-2 and TRBJ2-1; D gene ambiguous. V was shortened by 5 bases and J by 8 bases, with 7 bases between the two germline ends. CDR1 is SGHAT, CDR2 FQNNGV, per germline. The CDR3 runs to 11 residues. The CDR3 DNA follows: TGTGCCAGCAGCCCCGCTGATGAGCAGTTCTTC. Protein product: CASSPADEQFF.

The chain recombines TRBV19 with TRBJ1-5; TRBD1 aligns across 8 bases. The V segment lost 4 bases and the J segment 1 base; nucleotides outside the gene matches: 3. The V gene's germline CDR1 is LNHDA and CDR2 SQIVND (reference sequence). CDR3 length: 15 residues. The CDR3 is CASSTGGRSNQPQHF. The CDR3 region has the DNA TGTGCCAGTAGTACAGGGGGCAGAAGCAATCAGCCCCAGCATTTT.

The chain employs TRBV4-1 and TRBJ2-7, with D possibly being TRBD1 or TRBD2 (5 bases each). Trimming cost V 1 base and J 0 bases, with 10 bases left between them. The germline V gene has CDR1 MGHRA and CDR2 YSYEKL. The length of the CDR3 is 15 residues. CDR3 residues: CASSQGRDASYEQYF. The DNA for the CDR3 is TGCGCCAGCAGCCAAGGCCGGGACGCCTCCTACGAGCAGTACTTC.

The rearrangement uses TRBV27 and TRBJ1-6; TRBD1 might be the D (6 bases). V was trimmed by 5 bases and J by 10 bases, leaving 12 bases between them. The CDR3 loop spans 13 amino acids. Per the germline V gene, CDR1 is MNHEY and CDR2 is SMNVEV (reference sequence). The CDR3: CASSPDRKSPLHF. As DNA, the CDR3 is TGTGCCAGCAGTCCCGACAGGAAATCACCCCTCCACTTT.

The chain is built from TRBV7-9 and TRBJ2-1, with 8 bases fitting TRBD2. The V segment lost 5 bases and the J segment 8 bases; nucleotides outside the gene matches: 8. CDR1 is SEHNR and CDR2 is FQNEAQ in the germline V gene (reference sequence). The length of the CDR3 is 14 residues. The CDR3 loop reads CASSEGLVTDEQFF. The CDR3 DNA is TGTGCCAGCAGCGAGGGACTAGTTACGGATGAGCAGTTCTTC. Based on the CDR3 plus reference TRBV7-9 and TRBJ2-1, the full variable domain is DTGVSQNPRHKITKRGQNVTFRCDPISEHNRLYWYRQTLGQGPEFLTYFQNEAQLEKSRLLSDRFSAERPKGSFSTLEIQRTEQGDSAMYLCASSEGLVTDEQFFGPGTRLTVL.

The genes are TRBV30 and TRBJ2-5, with 10 bases fitting TRBD2. CDR3 size: 14 residues. Per germline, CDR1 GTSNPN and CDR2 SVGIG (reference sequence). Unmatched junction bases numbered 6, after V lost 3 bases and J lost 5 bases. The CDR3 DNA reads TGTGCCTGGAGAGGGCTAGCGGGAGTCGAGACCCAGTACTTC. Translation gives CAWRGLAGVETQYF.

The gene calls are TRBV19 and TRBJ1-1; tentative D call: TRBD1 (5 bases). The CDR3 length is 13 residues. Germline values: CDR1 LNHDA, CDR2 SQIVND (reference sequence). Trimming took off 0 bases at V and 8 bases at J, with 10 bases between the two ends. The CDR3 is CASSIETRAEAFF. For the CDR3, the DNA is TGTGCCAGTAGTATAGAAACCAGGGCGGAAGCTTTCTTT.

The J gene is TRBJ2-3, the V gene TRBV7-6; D may be TRBD2 (6 bases). Germline CDR1 is SGHVS and CDR2 is FNYEAQ. The CDR3 length is 15 residues. Trimming took off 4 bases at V and 5 bases at J, with 16 bases between the two ends. The CDR3 reads CASSSTSEGGDTQYF. DNA of the CDR3: TGTGCCAGCAGCTCCACTTCGGAGGGCGGAGATACGCAGTATTTT.

The J gene is TRBJ1-1, the V gene TRBV14, with 9 bases fitting TRBD1. The CDR3 covers 15 residues. With 4 bases clipped from V and 5 bases from J, the junction kept 8 bases outside the gene matches. The germline CDR1 and CDR2 sequences are SGHDN and FVKESK. Here the CDR3 DNA reads TGTGCCAGCAGCCTTACGGGACAGGGTTTAACTGAAGCTTTCTTT. Protein product: CASSLTGQGLTEAFF.

The chain has TRBV7-9 and TRBJ2-1, with 7 bases fitting TRBD2. The CDR3 is made up of 12 amino acids. Germline loops: CDR1 SEHNR, CDR2 FQNEAQ (reference sequence). Trimming removed 3 bases from V and 9 bases from J; junction bases left unmatched: 2. CDR3 sequence reads: CASSLAGVEQFF. In DNA form, the CDR3 reads TGTGCCAGCAGCTTGGCGGGAGTTGAGCAGTTCTTC. Complete variable domain (other parts from reference TRBV7-9 and TRBJ2-1): DTGVSQNPRHKITKRGQNVTFRCDPISEHNRLYWYRQTLGQGPEFLTYFQNEAQLEKSRLLSDRFSAERPKGSFSTLEIQRTEQGDSAMYLCASSLAGVEQFFGPGTRLTVL.

The rearrangement uses TRBV9 and TRBJ1-3; D is unresolved. Germline V lookup: CDR1 SGDLS, CDR2 YYNGEE. This CDR3 is 14 amino acids long. Trimming cost V 3 bases and J 0 bases, with 7 bases left between them. CDR3 amino acids: CASSAEYSGNTIYF. The CDR3 DNA reads TGTGCCAGCAGCGCAGAGTACTCTGGAAACACCATATATTTT.

As to this clone: Germline is not matched at one junction end, which may reflect a read error. The V gene is TRBV5-1, the J gene TRBJ2-3, with D possibly matching TRBD1 (5 bases). This CDR3 region has 15 residues. Germline loops: CDR1 SGHRS, CDR2 YFSETQ. The CDR3 nucleotides read TGCGCCAACAGCTTTGGGGCAGCTGGCACAGATACGCAGTATTTT. It is translated as CANSFGAAGTDTQYF.

The chain joins TRBV7-8 to TRBJ2-2; TRBD1 aligns across 9 bases. The junction had 6 bases not matched to a gene; V was cut back by 0 bases and J by 4 bases. CDR1 SGHVS and CDR2 FQNEAQ come from the germline V gene. The CDR3 totals 17 residues. The CDR3 protein is CASSLARGQGRTGELFF. CDR3 coding DNA: TGTGCCAGCAGCTTAGCGAGGGGACAGGGACGCACCGGGGAGCTGTTTTTT.

The gene calls are TRBV28 and TRBJ1-2; D is possibly TRBD1 (6 bases). Germline V CDR1 and CDR2: MDHEN, SYDVKM. Trimming pared 2 bases from V and 3 bases from J, leaving 19 bases between. This CDR3 is 17 amino acids long. As DNA, the CDR3 is TGTGCCAGCAGTTTAAGATTTCCGAAAAGGGGGGACTATGGCTACACCTTC. Translated: CASSLRFPKRGDYGYTF.

V is TRBV6-2 or TRBV6-3 and J is TRBJ1-2; D call uncertain. The germline V and J ends were trimmed by 2 bases and 2 bases, with 9 bases remaining between them. The CDR3 runs 14 residues. Germline V CDR1 and CDR2: MNHEY, SVGEGT. The CDR3 reads CASSYERGNYGYTF. The CDR3 region has the DNA TGTGCCAGCAGTTACGAGCGGGGAAACTATGGCTACACCTTC.